The 18 T cell receptor beta chains presented below share a single source sample, sequenced in a study of CD8+ T cells in alopecia areata. Sequencing used cDNA as its template, made by extracting RNA and reverse transcribing it. Assay used: immunoSEQ multiplex PCR; TCRdb lists only in-frame clones, some missing. The table has approximately 150,000 clones, 58% seen once. Treatment in this sample: oral pan-JAK inhibitor, 5-10 mg twice daily. The sample in question was CD4+ T cells sorted from blood, obtained at roughly week 55, from a patient treated with tofacitinib. The receptors originated from a human donor with alopecia areata.

This clone showed up many times. DNA of the CDR3: TGTGCCAGCTCACCCGATGTCGTAGAGACCCAGTACTTC. Protein: CASSPDVVETQYF. J is TRBJ2-5 and V is TRBV18; D gene unclear. V was clipped by 3 bases and J by 4 bases, with 9 bases between them. The CDR3 contains 13 residues. Germline lookup yields CDR1 KGHSH and CDR2 LQKENI.

V is TRBV7-2 and J is TRBJ2-7, with D perhaps matching TRBD2 (6 bases). The germline CDR1 and CDR2 sequences are SGHTA and FQGNSA. V was clipped by 2 bases and J by 7 bases, with 15 bases between them. The CDR3 sequence is 14 residues long. The CDR3 nucleotides read TGTGCCAGCAGCTTACGGGACTCCTCTTGGGAGCAGTACTTC. Its protein product is CASSLRDSSWEQYF.

The rearrangement joins TRBV10-3 to TRBJ1-1; D is unresolved. V was cut by 3 bases and J by 0 bases, with 11 bases left in between. The CDR3 has 15 residues. The germline V gene has CDR1 ENHRY and CDR2 SYGVKD. The CDR3 loop is CAISDRQIMNTEAFF. The DNA of the CDR3 is TGTGCCATCAGTGACCGTCAAATAATGAACACTGAAGCTTTCTTT.

Concerning this clone: The same CDR3 also results from other DNA sequences found in this sample. This sequence joins TRBV10-3 and TRBJ2-5; no definite D call. Germline CDR1 ENHRY, CDR2 SYGVKD. Trimming removed 4 bases at V and 2 bases at J, with 2 bases between. The CDR3 runs 11 residues. CDR3 residues: CAISAQETQYF. The DNA of the CDR3 is TGTGCCATCAGTGCTCAAGAGACCCAGTACTTC.

The V and J genes are TRBV7-8 and TRBJ2-3, with TRBD2 identical over 7 bases. The CDR3 has 15 amino acids. The V gene end was trimmed by 5 bases and the J gene end by 5 bases; junction bases not matched to a gene: 10. Germline CDR1 SGHVS, CDR2 FQNEAQ. In DNA form, the CDR3 reads TGTGCCAGCAGCCCCGCAGGCGGGGGTGGAGATACGCAGTATTTT. Amino acids: CASSPAGGGGDTQYF.

The V and J genes are TRBV2 and TRBJ1-3; unclear D gene. This CDR3 has 13 residues. V was shortened by 2 bases and J by 2 bases, with 4 bases between the two germline ends. Germline-derived CDR1 and CDR2 are SNHLY and FYNNEI. The chain's CDR3 is CASSEQPGNTIYF. Here the CDR3 DNA reads TGTGCCAGCAGTGAACAGCCTGGAAACACCATATATTTT.

The chain has TRBV5-6 and TRBJ2-1; D gene ambiguous. This CDR3 comprises 11 residues. Germline V gene sequence: CDR1 SGHDT, CDR2 YYEEEE. V was shortened by 7 bases and J by 4 bases, with 6 bases between the two germline ends. The CDR3 DNA follows: TGTGCCAGCCAGAAATACAATGAGCAGTTCTTC. Its protein product is CASQKYNEQFF.

This chain connects TRBV9 to TRBJ2-3, with D possibly TRBD2 on 6 matching bases. The germline V gene has CDR1 SGDLS and CDR2 YYNGEE. The CDR3 loop spans 15 amino acids. V was trimmed by 0 bases and J by 2 bases, leaving 10 bases between them. This CDR3 is CASSVAAGHTDTQYF. The CDR3 nucleotides read TGTGCCAGCAGCGTAGCGGCGGGGCACACAGATACGCAGTATTTT.

The chain employs TRBV5-6 and TRBJ2-3, with a tentative D call TRBD1 (5 bases). Germline CDR1 SGHDT, CDR2 YYEEEE. Trimming took 1 base from V and 5 from J, leaving 11 bases between them. This CDR3 has 14 amino acids. The CDR3 coding sequence is TGTGCCAGCAGCTTGCCAGGGCCTGTAGATACGCAGTATTTT. This codes for CASSLPGPVDTQYF.

This chain's CDR3 is CASSQGPTNYGYTF. The CDR3 nucleotides are TGCGCCAGCAGCCAAGGGCCCACAAACTATGGCTACACCTTC. The rearrangement joins TRBV4-1 to TRBJ1-2; D is undetermined. The germline CDR1 and CDR2 sequences are MGHRA and YSYEKL. This CDR3 is built from 14 residues. Between the trimmed V and J ends, which lost 1 base and 2 bases, there was a span of 8 bases.

The chain joins TRBV9 to TRBJ2-5; TRBD2 matches 10 bases. Germline CDR1 reads SGDLS; CDR2 reads YYNGEE. V lost 1 base to trimming and J lost 2 bases; unmatched junction nucleotides: 8. This CDR3 contains 17 residues. DNA for the CDR3: TGTGCCAGCAGCGTACGAGGGAATAGCGGGGGGCAAGAGACCCAGTACTTC. Protein sequence: CASSVRGNSGGQETQYF.

The J gene is TRBJ2-6, the V gene TRBV30; no firm D call. V was cut by 2 bases and J by 2 bases, with 7 bases left in between. The CDR3 consists of 14 residues. Germline V gene data show CDR1 as GTSNPN and CDR2 as SVGIG (reference sequence). The CDR3 region has the DNA TGTGCCTGGAGTCGAGTACCTGGGGCCAACGTCCTGACTTTC. Its translation is CAWSRVPGANVLTF.

The chain links TRBV29-1 to TRBJ2-7; 8 bases are shared with TRBD1. Germline V gives CDR1 SQVTM, CDR2 ANQGSEA. J lost 1 base, V lost 7 bases, and 9 bases had no gene match. This CDR3 is 14 amino acids long. CDR3 region: CSASVRQGSYEQYF. The CDR3 DNA reads TGCAGCGCGTCAGTGAGACAGGGGTCCTACGAGCAGTACTTC.

There are a few counts of this clone. This chain links TRBV4-1 with TRBJ2-3; TRBD2 is a possible D gene (5 bases). This CDR3 comprises 16 residues. Germline lookup yields CDR1 MGHRA and CDR2 YSYEKL. Trimming took off 1 base at V and 2 bases at J, with 13 bases between the two ends. CDR3 in amino acids: CASSQVASLDTDTQYF. In nucleotides, the CDR3 is TGCGCCAGCAGCCAAGTGGCTAGCCTTGACACAGATACGCAGTATTTT.

V gene TRBV6-5 combines with J gene TRBJ2-7; D possibly corresponds to TRBD1 (6 bases). Trimming left V 6 bases short and J 6 bases short, with 15 bases between. The CDR3 extends over 13 amino acids. Germline CDR1 MNHEY, CDR2 SVGAGI. The CDR3: CASSPGQRLEQYF. The CDR3 DNA reads TGTGCCAGCAGCCCGGGACAAAGACTCGAGCAGTACTTC.

This sequence joins TRBV14 and TRBJ1-3; 9 bases match TRBD1. V lost 3 bases, J lost 0 bases, and 3 bases stayed unmatched. There are 16 residues in the CDR3. Germline CDR1 and CDR2: SGHDN and FVKESK. Here the CDR3 DNA reads TGTGCCAGCAGCCAGGACAGGGGCAGCTCTGGAAACACCATATATTTT. It specifies CASSQDRGSSGNTIYF.

This rearrangement joins TRBV6-5 to TRBJ2-3; possibly TRBD1 or TRBD2 for D (5 bases each). Germline CDR1 and CDR2: MNHEY and SVGAGI. The CDR3 loop spans 15 amino acids. V lost 5 bases and J 2 bases, leaving 14 bases between the germline ends. The DNA for the CDR3 is TGTGCCAGCAGTCCTACGGGGCTCTTCACAGATACGCAGTATTTT. Protein sequence: CASSPTGLFTDTQYF.

The V call is TRBV27, the J call TRBJ2-7; 12 bases fit TRBD2. CDR3 length equals 14 residues. Germline V gives CDR1 MNHEY, CDR2 SMNVEV (reference sequence). With V trimmed by 6 bases and J by 3 bases, 3 bases remained unmatched. The CDR3 DNA reads as TGTGCCAGCAGAAAGACTAGCGGGGGCTACGAGCAGTACTTC. Amino acids: CASRKTSGGYEQYF.